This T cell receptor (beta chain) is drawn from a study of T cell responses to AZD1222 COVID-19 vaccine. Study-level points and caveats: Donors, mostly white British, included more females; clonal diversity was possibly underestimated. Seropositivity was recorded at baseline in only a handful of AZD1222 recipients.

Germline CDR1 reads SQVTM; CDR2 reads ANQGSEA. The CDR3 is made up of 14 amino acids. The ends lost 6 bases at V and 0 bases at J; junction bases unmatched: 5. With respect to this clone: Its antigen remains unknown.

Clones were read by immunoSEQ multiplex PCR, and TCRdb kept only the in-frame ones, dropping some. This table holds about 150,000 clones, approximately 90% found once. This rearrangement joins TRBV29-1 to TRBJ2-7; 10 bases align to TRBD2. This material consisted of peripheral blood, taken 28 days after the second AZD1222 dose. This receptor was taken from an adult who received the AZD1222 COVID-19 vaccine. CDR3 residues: CSVGSSGSSYEQYF. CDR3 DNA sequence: TGCAGCGTGGGTTCTAGCGGGAGCTCCTACGAGCAGTACTTC.